One and the same sample provided the 3 T cell receptor beta chains below, sequenced in a study of cytomegalovirus exposure and HLA in healthy donors. The data were produced by immunoSEQ multiplex PCR, yet TCRdb's version contains in-frame clones alone and is incomplete. Of 120,000 to 150,000 clones in the sample, more than 85% are singletons; the top ten hold under 9%. The sequenced material came from PBMCs. The receptors were sampled from a man aged 18 to 29 in good health and CMV-seropositive.

The gene calls are TRBV30 and TRBJ1-3, with TRBD1 identical over 7 bases. Germline V gene data show CDR1 as GTSNPN and CDR2 as SVGIG (reference sequence). Germline trimming cut 2 bases from V and 0 bases from J; bases unmatched to any gene: 7. CDR3 length: 16 residues. The CDR3 coding sequence is TGTGCCTGGAGTTTGGGACAGAGATCCTCTGGAAACACCATATATTTT. Its translation: CAWSLGQRSSGNTIYF.

As DNA, the CDR3 is TGTGCCTCCCCAAAACGAGACTCCTACAATGAGCAGTTCTTC. Its protein is CASPKRDSYNEQFF. The chain carries TRBV6-1 and TRBJ2-1; D gene uncertain. This CDR3 contains 14 residues. V dropped 11 bases and J dropped 0 bases, with 14 bases sitting between them. Germline V CDR1 and CDR2: MNHNS, SASEGT.

The chain recombines TRBV7-8 with TRBJ2-3, with 7 bases identical to TRBD2. V lost 1 base and J lost 3; bases outside the gene matches: 16. CDR1 is SGHVS, CDR2 FQNEAQ, per germline. The CDR3 loop spans 19 amino acids. In DNA form, the CDR3 reads TGTGCCAGCAGCTTAGATTCAGTTTGGCTAGCGGACGAAACAGATACGCAGTATTTT. This sequence encodes CASSLDSVWLADETDTQYF.